The 21 T cell receptor beta chains presented below share a single source sample, sequenced in a study of cytomegalovirus exposure and HLA in healthy donors. In the PCR, 60 Vbeta and 13 Jbeta primers were used. The protocol was immunoSEQ multiplex PCR, while the TCRdb copy is restricted to in-frame clones and leaves out a portion. Of 130,000 or so clones in the sample, 77% were seen once. Sequenced material: PBMCs. The receptors originated from a woman aged 60-75 years in good health and CMV-seronegative.

The J gene is TRBJ2-1, the V gene TRBV18; TRBD1 aligns across 7 bases. In germline, CDR1 is KGHSH, CDR2 LQKENI. Trimming cost V 0 bases and J 0 bases; bases outside gene matches: 5. The length of the CDR3 is 17 residues. The CDR3 here is CASSPPTGLSSYNEQFF. The CDR3 DNA reads TGTGCCAGCTCACCACCGACAGGGTTAAGCTCCTACAATGAGCAGTTCTTC. The whole variable domain, remainder taken from reference TRBV18 and TRBJ2-1, is NAGVMQNPRHLVRRRGQEARLRCSPMKGHSHVYWYRQLPEEGLKFMVYLQKENIIDESGMPKERFSAEFPKEGPSILRIQQVVRGDSAAYFCASSPPTGLSSYNEQFFGPGTRLTVL.

V usage is TRBV29-1 and J usage is TRBJ2-3, with TRBD2 matching over 9 bases. The CDR3 covers 19 residues. J lost 0 bases, V lost 8 bases, and 21 bases had no gene match. From germline, CDR1 is SQVTM and CDR2 ANQGSEA. The CDR3 spells CSSSGGGSGSWGSTDTQYF. CDR3 DNA sequence: TGCAGCTCGTCTGGCGGGGGTAGCGGGAGTTGGGGCAGCACAGATACGCAGTATTTT.

V is TRBV2 and J is TRBJ2-1, with D possibly being TRBD2 (5 bases). In germline, CDR1 is SNHLY, CDR2 FYNNEI. The CDR3 loop spans 15 amino acids. Trimming removed 4 bases from V and 7 bases from J, with 17 bases in between. This CDR3 reads CASSARAPQGNEQFF. The CDR3 DNA sequence: TGTGCCAGCAGTGCGCGGGCACCCCAAGGGAATGAGCAGTTCTTC.

The chain is built from TRBV19 and TRBJ2-1; the D is unclear. The CDR3 consists of 16 residues. V was clipped by 3 bases and J by 0 bases, with 12 bases between them. Per germline, CDR1 LNHDA and CDR2 SQIVND (reference sequence). CDR3 amino acids: CASSIRPASSYNEQFF. In nucleotides, the CDR3 is TGTGCCAGTAGTATTCGCCCTGCGAGCTCCTACAATGAGCAGTTCTTC.

This clone was counted between two and nine times. V usage is TRBV4-1 and J usage is TRBJ1-6; TRBD1 matches 7 bases. The V gene end was trimmed by 4 bases and the J gene end by 7 bases; junction bases not matched to a gene: 7. Germline CDR1 reads MGHRA; CDR2 reads YSYEKL. The CDR3 extends over 15 amino acids. Here the CDR3 reads CASSRTGDSNSPLHF. In DNA, the CDR3 is TGCGCCAGCAGCCGGACAGGCGACTCCAATTCACCCCTCCACTTT.

The V and J genes are TRBV15 and TRBJ1-4; D might be TRBD1 (6 bases). CDR3 size: 14 residues. V was shortened by 5 bases and J by 3 bases, with 10 bases between the two germline ends. Germline V gene lookup returns CDR1 LNHNV and CDR2 YYDKDF (reference sequence). The DNA of the CDR3 is TGTGCCACCAGCCGGGACACTTCTAATGAAAAACTGTTTTTT. Amino acid sequence: CATSRDTSNEKLFF.

This clone was recorded once. In nucleotides, the CDR3 is TGTGCCAGCAGCTCGACAGCGTCTGGAAACACCATATATTTT. This encodes CASSSTASGNTIYF. The gene calls are TRBV5-6 and TRBJ1-3; D is possibly TRBD1 (5 bases). Deletions cut 3 bases from V and 1 base from J, with 8 bases between. From germline, CDR1 is SGHDT and CDR2 YYEEEE. The CDR3 contains 14 residues.

This chain uses TRBV5-1 with TRBJ1-1, with D hard to call. Trimming cost V 2 bases and J 1 base, with 9 bases left between them. Germline V gene sequence: CDR1 SGHRS, CDR2 YFSETQ. The CDR3 length is 14 residues. The CDR3 spells CASSFTDSNTEAFF. The CDR3 DNA reads TGCGCCAGCAGCTTTACGGACTCGAACACTGAAGCTTTCTTT.

The gene calls are TRBV20-1 and TRBJ2-3, with a weak D call TRBD1 (5 bases). CDR1 is DFQATT, CDR2 SNEGSKA, per germline (reference sequence). V lost 5 bases and J 6 bases, leaving 9 bases between the germline ends. The CDR3 totals 11 residues. CDR3 coding DNA: TGCAGTGCTTTCCGACAGGATACGCAGTATTTT. Translating it yields CSAFRQDTQYF.

This clone was recorded a few times. J is TRBJ1-2 and V is TRBV27; TRBD1 might be the D (6 bases). The CDR3 extends over 17 amino acids. V was clipped by 0 bases and J by 4 bases, with 18 bases between them. The germline V gene has CDR1 MNHEY and CDR2 SMNVEV (reference sequence). CDR3 nucleotides: TGTGCCAGCAGTTTATCGCCCTCTAGTACAGGGATCTATGGCTACACCTTC. Residues: CASSLSPSSTGIYGYTF.

V usage is TRBV28 and J usage is TRBJ1-2, with D tentatively TRBD1 (5 bases). The CDR3 is 15 residues long. Trimming took 6 bases from V and 2 from J, leaving 16 bases between them. From germline, CDR1 is MDHEN and CDR2 SYDVKM. CDR3 in amino acids: CASRVAGPLNYGYTF. The CDR3 DNA sequence: TGTGCCAGCAGGGTCGCAGGGCCCCTGAACTATGGCTACACCTTC.

V usage is TRBV5-1 and J usage is TRBJ2-3, with TRBD2 matching 9 bases. The junction had 6 bases not matched to a gene; V was cut back by 5 bases and J by 2 bases. Germline assignment: CDR1 SGHRS and CDR2 YFSETQ. This CDR3 has 15 residues. The CDR3, as DNA: TGCGCCAGCAGAAAGACTAGCGGTTTCACAGATACGCAGTATTTT. Its translation: CASRKTSGFTDTQYF.

This clone was observed a few times. The chain is built from TRBV28 and TRBJ2-5; D is unclear. The CDR3 loop spans 12 amino acids. The V end lost 3 bases, the J end lost 11 bases, and 13 bases lay between the germline ends. Germline CDR1 is MDHEN and CDR2 is SYDVKM. The CDR3: CASSLSNYGQYF. The CDR3 DNA reads TGTGCCAGCAGTTTGTCCAACTACGGGCAGTACTTC.

The chain has TRBV18 and TRBJ1-5, with TRBD1 identical over 9 bases. Germline loops: CDR1 KGHSH, CDR2 LQKENI. The CDR3 contains 16 residues. V was clipped by 6 bases and J by 1 base; unmatched bases: 7. The CDR3 nucleotides are TGTGCCAGCTCCCGGGACAGGGCTTTAAGCAATCAGCCCCAGCATTTT. This encodes CASSRDRALSNQPQHF.

This chain uses TRBV28 with TRBJ2-5, with D possibly matching TRBD1 (6 bases). The V end lost 2 bases, the J end lost 5 bases, and 12 bases lay between the germline ends. CDR1 and CDR2 (germline): MDHEN, SYDVKM. The CDR3 extends over 14 amino acids. The CDR3 sequence is CASSLTTQGETQYF. CDR3 in DNA: TGTGCCAGCAGTTTAACAACCCAGGGGGAGACCCAGTACTTC.

This rearrangement joins TRBV28 to TRBJ2-1, with 10 nucleotides matching TRBD2. Germline trimming cut 4 bases from V and 3 bases from J; bases unmatched to any gene: 0. There are 14 residues in the CDR3. Germline loops: CDR1 MDHEN, CDR2 SYDVKM. For the CDR3, the DNA is TGTGCCAGCAGTTCTAGCGGGAGCTACAATGAGCAGTTCTTC. Translating gives CASSSSGSYNEQFF.

The rearrangement uses TRBV9 and TRBJ1-1; D unresolved. CDR3 length: 14 amino acids. Deletions cut 0 bases from V and 1 base from J, with 7 bases between. CDR1 and CDR2 from the germline V gene are SGDLS and YYNGEE. This chain's CDR3 is CASSVGAQNTEAFF. CDR3 nucleotides: TGTGCCAGCAGCGTAGGGGCCCAGAACACTGAAGCTTTCTTT.

The chain links TRBV27 to TRBJ2-7; 8 nucleotides agree with TRBD1. Germline assignment: CDR1 MNHEY and CDR2 SMNVEV (reference sequence). The CDR3 contains 15 residues. The trim removed 6 bases at V and 2 bases at J, leaving 9 bases unmatched. In DNA form, the CDR3 reads TGTGCCAGCAGGGGGGTTGAGACAGGGGCCTACGAGCAGTACTTC. Translating gives CASRGVETGAYEQYF.

This clone was seen more than once but under ten times. V usage is TRBV7-3 and J usage is TRBJ2-1; D uncertain. V was pared by 2 bases and J by 0 bases, with 8 bases between. Germline-derived CDR1 and CDR2 are SGHTA and FQGTGA. The CDR3 contains 15 residues. CDR3 sequence reads: CASSLAASSYNEQFF. The CDR3 bases are TGTGCCAGCAGCTTAGCGGCGAGCTCCTACAATGAGCAGTTCTTC.

The V and J genes are TRBV14 and TRBJ1-6; 10 bases are a match to TRBD1. J gave up 9 bases and V 5 bases, and 7 bases lay outside the gene matches. This CDR3 has 15 amino acids. Per germline, CDR1 SGHDN and CDR2 FVKESK. CDR3: CASSSTGTGVSPLHF. The CDR3 region has the DNA TGTGCCAGCAGCTCGACCGGGACAGGGGTTTCACCCCTCCACTTT.

This clone was detected only once. The rearrangement joins TRBV5-1 to TRBJ1-1; no firm D call. The germline V and J ends were trimmed by 0 bases and 6 bases, with 9 bases remaining between them. Germline CDR1 and CDR2: SGHRS and YFSETQ. This CDR3 spans 13 amino acids. The CDR3: CASSLAVGSEAFF. The CDR3, as DNA: TGCGCCAGCAGCTTGGCCGTGGGCTCTGAAGCTTTCTTT.